The source of this T cell receptor (beta chain) is a study of blood T cell repertoires in COVID-19. Deletions cut 0 bases from V and 6 bases from J, with 11 bases between. Germline V lookup: CDR1 SGHAT, CDR2 FQNNGV. The CDR3 length is 14 residues. Measured with immunoSEQ multiplex PCR; TCRdb has only the in-frame clones, and not every one. The sample contains approximately 58,000 clones, about 93% of which appear only once. This clone has just one count. The source of this sequence is a woman older than 75 with active COVID-19. The sequencing input was peripheral blood. The chain joins TRBV11-2 to TRBJ1-2, with D perhaps TRBD1 (6 bases). The CDR3 DNA reads TGTGCCAGCAGCTTAGAACAGGGTGTACATGGCTACACCTTC. It yields the protein CASSLEQGVHGYTF.